These 12 T cell receptor beta chains were all obtained from the same sample, sequenced in a study of T cell repertoires in cytomegalovirus infection. TCRdb used MiXCR to reprocess the reads, holding one entry per CDR3 protein. The sample has fewer than 950,000 distinct CDR3 sequences, approximately 29% seen once; the top ten hold under 15%. What these receptors recognize is not known. The sequencing here drew on cultured CD8+ T cells from PBMCs, taken from culture after CMV antigen stimulation. The receptor set was obtained from a human donor in good health (CMV status not recorded). Some clones in this sample may be carry-over from other donors' samples.

This clonotype has at least ten counts. J is TRBJ1-2 and V is TRBV7-6, with D perhaps TRBD1 (6 bases). V was trimmed by 3 bases and J by 3 bases, leaving 26 bases between them. The CDR3 runs 19 residues. Germline CDR1 is SGHVS and CDR2 is FNYEAQ. The CDR3 here is CASSFDLGGSILVDYGYTF. CDR3 bases: TGTGCCAGCAGCTTCGATCTCGGGGGCTCAATTCTAGTTGACTATGGCTACACCTTC.

This clonotype was counted a single time. The rearrangement links TRBV6-5 to TRBJ2-3; D not resolved. The V end lost 2 bases, the J end lost 0 bases, and 15 bases lay between the germline ends. Germline CDR1 MNHEY, CDR2 SVGAGI. The length of the CDR3 is 17 residues. Here the CDR3 reads CASSYIFLDTSTDTQYF. The DNA of the CDR3 is TGTGCCAGCAGTTACATCTTTCTGGATACTAGCACAGATACGCAGTATTTT.

This clonotype appeared a few times. V usage is TRBV19 and J usage is TRBJ2-2; unclear D gene. V lost 7 bases to trimming and J lost 3 bases, with 6 bases between them. The CDR3 length is 12 residues. Germline assignment: CDR1 LNHDA and CDR2 SQIVND (reference sequence). The DNA of the CDR3 is TGTGCCAGTAACGCGGACACCGGGGAGCTGTTTTTT. This encodes CASNADTGELFF.

This chain connects TRBV27 to TRBJ1-2; weak D call: TRBD1 (6 bases). Germline values: CDR1 MNHEY, CDR2 SMNVEV (reference sequence). V was pared by 1 base and J by 1 base, with 13 bases between. The length of the CDR3 is 16 residues. CDR3 in DNA: TGTGCCAGCAGTTTATTCCCCCGGGACAATAACTATGGCTACACCTTC. Its translation: CASSLFPRDNNYGYTF.

This clonotype was recorded a few times. At one of its ends the junction is not consistent with the germline gene, which may arise from a read error. This chain uses TRBV27 with TRBJ2-3; possibly TRBD1 for D (6 bases). There are 13 residues in the CDR3. Germline assignment: CDR1 MNHEY and CDR2 SMNVEV (reference sequence). CDR3 region: CASTTGTLHGFVF. In nucleotides, the CDR3 is TGTGCCAGCACCACGGGGACACTCCACGGCTTCGTTTTT.

This chain joins TRBV5-6 and TRBJ2-7; D not certain. V was shortened by 0 bases and J by 5 bases, with 9 bases between the two germline ends. Germline V gives CDR1 SGHDT, CDR2 YYEEEE. The CDR3 sequence is 13 residues long. This CDR3 is CASSLAELHEQYV. The CDR3 nucleotides read TGTGCCAGCAGCTTGGCAGAGCTCCACGAGCAGTACGTC.

This clonotype was found once. The genes are TRBV11-2 and TRBJ2-1; a possible D gene is TRBD1 (5 bases). Per the germline V gene, CDR1 is SGHAT and CDR2 is FQNNGV. The CDR3 is made up of 14 amino acids. V lost 0 bases and J lost 6, with 9 bases in between. The CDR3, as DNA: TGTGCCAGCAGCTTAGAAAGGGGCTCCAATGAGCAGTTCTTC. Protein: CASSLERGSNEQFF.

The count of this clonotype is one. The rearrangement links TRBV20-1 to TRBJ2-1; 11 nucleotides agree with TRBD1. V shed 6 bases and J 8 bases; nucleotides not matched to a gene: 12. The CDR3 is made up of 15 amino acids. Germline V gene lookup returns CDR1 DFQATT and CDR2 SNEGSKA (reference sequence). CDR3 coding DNA: TGCAGTGCAGCTGGACAGGGGGCAGGTAACCATGAGCAGTTCTTC. It specifies CSAAGQGAGNHEQFF.

In its sample, this clonotype was seen a few times. J is TRBJ2-7 and V is TRBV6-5, with 13 nucleotides matching TRBD2. The germline CDR1 and CDR2 sequences are MNHEY and SVGAGI. The trim removed 6 bases at V and 4 bases at J, leaving 6 bases unmatched. The CDR3 runs to 15 residues. The CDR3, as DNA: TGTGCCAGCAGACTCGGGACTAGCGGGGAGTACGAGCAGTACGTC. Protein product: CASRLGTSGEYEQYV.

This clonotype came up a few times. The V gene is TRBV12-5, the J gene TRBJ2-1; 10 bases match TRBD1. The CDR3 runs 14 residues. Per the germline V gene, CDR1 is LGHNT and CDR2 is FRNRAP. After removal of 5 bases from V and 4 bases from J, the junction contained 2 bases not matched to a gene. The CDR3 DNA follows: TGTGCTAGTGGTACGGGACAGGGGTACAATGAGCAGTTCTTC. Protein product: CASGTGQGYNEQFF. Looking up the rest from reference TRBV12-5 and TRBJ2-1 gives the full variable domain: DARVTQTPRHKVTEMGQEVTMRCQPILGHNTVFWYRQTMMQGLELLAYFRNRAPLDDSGMPKDRFSAEMPDATLATLKIQPSEPRDSAVYFCASGTGQGYNEQFFGPGTRLTVL.

This clonotype was seen only a few times. CDR3 DNA: TGTGCCAGCAGCGTGACAGGTCTATTGGGAGCTTTCTTT. Amino acids: CASSVTGLLGAFF. J is TRBJ1-1 and V is TRBV5-4, with a weak D call TRBD1 (6 bases). This CDR3 is 13 amino acids long. Trimming shortened V by 4 bases and J by 10 bases, and 17 bases separated the two germline ends. Germline V lookup: CDR1 SGHNT, CDR2 YYREEE (reference sequence).

V gene TRBV12-3 or TRBV12-4 combines with J gene TRBJ1-5; 7 bases fit TRBD1. Unmatched junction bases numbered 10, after V lost 3 bases and J lost 5 bases. This CDR3 has 16 residues. This chain's CDR3 is CASSFWTGLAYQPQHF. In DNA form, the CDR3 reads TGTGCCAGCAGTTTCTGGACAGGTTTGGCTTATCAGCCCCAGCATTTT.